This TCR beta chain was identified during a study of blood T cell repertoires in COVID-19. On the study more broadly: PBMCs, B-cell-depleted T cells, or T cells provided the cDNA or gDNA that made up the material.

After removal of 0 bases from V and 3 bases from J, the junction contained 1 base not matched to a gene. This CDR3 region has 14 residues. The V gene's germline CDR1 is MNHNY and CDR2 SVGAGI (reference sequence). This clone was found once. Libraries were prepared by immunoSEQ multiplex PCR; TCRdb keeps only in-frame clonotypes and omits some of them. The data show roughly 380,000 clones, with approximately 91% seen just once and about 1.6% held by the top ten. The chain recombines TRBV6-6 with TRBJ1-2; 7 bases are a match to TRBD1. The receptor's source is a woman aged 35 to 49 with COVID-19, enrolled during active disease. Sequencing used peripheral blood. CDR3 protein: CASSYSGTDYGYTF. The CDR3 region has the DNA TGTGCCAGCAGTTACTCCGGGACAGACTATGGCTACACCTTC.